The 28 T cell receptor beta chains below were found in one sample sequenced in a study of control samples from healthy donors and cancer patients. Repertoires were generated with immunoSEQ multiplex PCR, while TCRdb's copy carries only in-frame clones and drops some. Here the sample table reports some 180,000 clones. What was sequenced was blood. The receptors stem from a woman aged 25 to 45 in good health.

For this clone: This specimen includes other DNA sequences encoding the same CDR3. The gene calls are TRBV14 and TRBJ1-1; D not resolved. The germline V and J ends were trimmed by 4 bases and 0 bases, with 9 bases remaining between them. The CDR3 consists of 14 residues. Per the germline V gene, CDR1 is SGHDN and CDR2 is FVKESK. CDR3 in DNA: TGTGCCAGCAGCCTCGCGGGCATGAACACTGAAGCTTTCTTT. This sequence encodes CASSLAGMNTEAFF.

The rearrangement joins TRBV6-5 to TRBJ1-4; unclear D gene. The CDR3 consists of 13 residues. Germline loops: CDR1 MNHEY, CDR2 SVGAGI. Trimming removed 10 bases from V and 3 bases from J, with 12 bases in between. The CDR3 DNA sequence: TGTGCCACCAGGAGAGGTCCTAATGAAAAACTGTTTTTT. Translation gives CATRRGPNEKLFF.

The chain uses TRBV3-1 (or the pseudogene TRBV3-2) and TRBJ2-1, with 12 bases fitting TRBD1. In germline, CDR1 is LGHDT, CDR2 YNNKEL (reference sequence). The CDR3 totals 18 residues. J lost 10 bases, V lost 0 bases, and 13 bases had no gene match. CDR3 loop: CASSQESWRDRGLREQFF. The CDR3 DNA sequence: TGTGCCAGCAGCCAAGAGAGCTGGCGGGACAGGGGGCTGCGGGAGCAGTTCTTC.

The rearrangement joins TRBV9 to TRBJ1-2, with 7 positions matching TRBD1. Germline V CDR1 and CDR2: SGDLS, YYNGEE. CDR3 length: 16 residues. The V and J ends lost 0 bases and 7 bases, in that order; junction bases with no gene match: 12. Here the CDR3 DNA reads TGTGCCAGCAGCGTAGGAGGGGGCGGCTATTTTGCTGGCTACACCTTC. Encoded protein: CASSVGGGGYFAGYTF.

J is TRBJ2-3 and V is TRBV7-9, with 8 bases fitting TRBD1. Trimming removed 5 bases from V and 2 bases from J; junction bases left unmatched: 15. CDR3 length equals 18 residues. CDR1 and CDR2 from the germline V gene are SEHNR and FQNEAQ (reference sequence). The CDR3 nucleotides read TGTGCCAGCAGCCGATCCGGGACAGGTATGTCGGCCACAGATACGCAGTATTTT. This sequence encodes CASSRSGTGMSATDTQYF.

The rearrangement links TRBV28 to TRBJ2-5, with 10 bases matching TRBD2. The trim removed 3 bases at V and 2 bases at J, leaving 6 bases unmatched. CDR1 is MDHEN and CDR2 is SYDVKM in the germline V gene. CDR3 length equals 16 residues. The CDR3 DNA reads TGTGCCAGCAGTTTGGGTAGCGGGGGGACGCAAGAGACCCAGTACTTC. Encoded protein: CASSLGSGGTQETQYF.

V and J are TRBV5-1 and TRBJ1-1; D perhaps matches TRBD1 (6 bases). Germline-derived CDR1 and CDR2 are SGHRS and YFSETQ. V dropped 4 bases and J dropped 4 bases, with 11 bases sitting between them. There are 13 residues in the CDR3. The CDR3 sequence: CASSLTGITEAFF. The CDR3 coding sequence is TGCGCCAGCAGCCTCACAGGGATCACTGAAGCTTTCTTT.

The chain joins TRBV7-2 to TRBJ1-3; no clear D gene. The germline V gene has CDR1 SGHTA and CDR2 FQGNSA. This CDR3 has 13 amino acids. V lost 8 bases to trimming and J lost 0 bases, with 8 bases between them. The CDR3 protein is CASQISSGNTIYF. CDR3 nucleotides: TGTGCCAGCCAAATTAGCTCTGGAAACACCATATATTTT.

V gene TRBV6-5 combines with J gene TRBJ1-6; possible D gene TRBD1, 6 bases. The CDR3 runs 15 residues. Deletions cut 8 bases from V and 7 bases from J, with 18 bases between. Germline V gene data show CDR1 as MNHEY and CDR2 as SVGAGI. The CDR3 loop reads CASGIRRGANSPLHF. The CDR3, as DNA: TGTGCCAGCGGCATCAGGAGGGGGGCCAATTCACCCCTCCACTTT.

The chain carries TRBV7-6 and TRBJ2-7, with TRBD1 matching 7 bases. This CDR3 region has 16 residues. The V segment lost 2 bases and the J segment 6 bases; nucleotides outside the gene matches: 13. The germline CDR1 and CDR2 sequences are SGHVS and FNYEAQ. CDR3 in DNA: TGTGCCAGCAGCTTAATGTCCTCGGGACAGAAAGGCGAGCAGTACTTC. This translates into CASSLMSSGQKGEQYF.

The V call is TRBV6-5, the J call TRBJ2-1, with a weak D call TRBD1 (5 bases). Trimming left V 5 bases short and J 10 bases short, with 18 bases between. This CDR3 comprises 14 residues. The germline V gene has CDR1 MNHEY and CDR2 SVGAGI. CDR3 DNA sequence: TGTGCCAGCAGTCGGAAAAGGGGTGTTGGCGAGCAGTTCTTC. It encodes CASSRKRGVGEQFF.

This CDR3 reads CASSYQTGENTEAFF. In DNA form, the CDR3 reads TGTGCCAGCAGCTATCAGACAGGAGAGAACACTGAAGCTTTCTTT. The V call is TRBV5-5, the J call TRBJ1-1; weak D call: TRBD1 (6 bases). V was trimmed by 3 bases and J by 1 base, leaving 13 bases between them. This CDR3 comprises 15 residues. Germline loops: CDR1 SGHKS, CDR2 YYEKEE (reference sequence).

The chain combines TRBV15 with TRBJ2-5; D is unresolved. Trimming removed 5 bases from V and 3 bases from J, with 13 bases in between. Germline loops: CDR1 LNHNV, CDR2 YYDKDF (reference sequence). The CDR3 sequence is 14 residues long. This CDR3 is CATSDTGREETQYF. CDR3 coding DNA: TGTGCCACCAGCGATACGGGTAGGGAAGAGACCCAGTACTTC.

The chain links TRBV19 to TRBJ1-3; tentative D call: TRBD1 (5 bases). Germline CDR1 is LNHDA and CDR2 is SQIVND (reference sequence). The V and J ends lost 3 bases and 0 bases respectively, with 15 bases between them. There are 17 residues in the CDR3. CDR3: CASSIEGRSFSGNTIYF. The CDR3 coding sequence is TGTGCCAGTAGTATCGAGGGACGGTCGTTCTCTGGAAACACCATATATTTT.

The V and J genes are TRBV7-9 and TRBJ2-5; 8 bases are shared with TRBD2. Trimming at V came to 4 bases and at J to 5 bases, leaving 9 bases not matched to a gene. Looked up from germline, CDR1 is SEHNR and CDR2 is FQNEAQ (reference sequence). The CDR3 runs 15 residues. The CDR3 here is CASSSTAGVRETQYF. CDR3 nucleotide sequence: TGTGCCAGCAGCTCAACAGCGGGGGTACGGGAGACCCAGTACTTC.

V and J are TRBV5-1 and TRBJ2-3; tentatively, D is TRBD1 or TRBD2 (5 bases each). The CDR3 runs 14 residues. The V end was cut by 2 bases, the J end by 2 bases, with 9 bases between. Germline V gene data show CDR1 as SGHRS and CDR2 as YFSETQ. The CDR3 DNA reads as TGCGCCAGCAGCTTTGGGACCTACACAGATACGCAGTATTTT. The encoded protein is CASSFGTYTDTQYF.

The chain uses TRBV6-2 or TRBV6-3 and TRBJ1-5; a weak D match, TRBD1 (5 bases). The germline V gene encodes CDR1 MNHEY and CDR2 SVGEGT. V lost 2 bases and J lost 3, with 11 bases in between. The CDR3 spans 15 residues. The CDR3 sequence: CASSYPGTVNQPQHF. For the CDR3, the DNA is TGTGCCAGCAGTTACCCGGGGACTGTCAATCAGCCCCAGCATTTT.

In DNA form, the CDR3 reads TGTGCCAGCAGTGACGGGTACACAGATACGCAGTATTTT. It codes for CASSDGYTDTQYF. The chain combines TRBV2 with TRBJ2-3; no definite D call. CDR1 and CDR2 from the germline V gene are SNHLY and FYNNEI. This CDR3 is 13 amino acids long. Trimming shortened V by 3 bases and J by 2 bases, and 6 bases separated the two germline ends.

The gene calls are TRBV27 and TRBJ2-1; 8 bases align to TRBD2. Looked up from germline, CDR1 is MNHEY and CDR2 is SMNVEV (reference sequence). Losses at the gene ends were 3 bases for V and 6 bases for J; bases not matched to a gene: 7. The CDR3 runs to 15 residues. CDR3 bases: TGTGCCAGCAGTTTGAGGCGGGGGGACTTCAATGAGCAGTTCTTC. Translation gives CASSLRRGDFNEQFF.

J is TRBJ2-7 and V is TRBV4-3; D uncertain. Between the trimmed V and J ends, which lost 3 bases and 3 bases, there was a span of 12 bases. The germline V gene encodes CDR1 LGHNA and CDR2 YSLEER. This CDR3 comprises 14 residues. CDR3 region: CASSQSPAVYEQYF. CDR3 nucleotide sequence: TGCGCCAGCAGCCAGTCCCCGGCGGTCTACGAGCAGTACTTC.

The chain joins TRBV15 to TRBJ1-6; D unresolved. CDR3 length equals 17 residues. The V and J ends lost 2 bases and 10 bases respectively, with 21 bases between them. Germline V gives CDR1 LNHNV, CDR2 YYDKDF (reference sequence). The DNA of the CDR3 is TGTGCCACCAGCAGATTACACCCTCGCCTAGCGAGCTCACCCCTCCACTTT. It codes for CATSRLHPRLASSPLHF.

The rearrangement joins TRBV7-2 to TRBJ2-7; tentative D call: TRBD2 (7 bases). With 4 bases removed from V and 2 bases from J, the gap between germline ends came to 24 bases. Germline CDR1 and CDR2: SGHTA and FQGNSA. This CDR3 spans 18 amino acids. CDR3 DNA sequence: TGTGCCAGCAGCTACCCTGGGGGGGGGCCGAGTTCGGCCTACGAGCAGTACTTC. It specifies CASSYPGGGPSSAYEQYF.

V usage is TRBV19 and J usage is TRBJ1-2; TRBD1 matches at 8 bases. CDR3 size: 15 residues. The germline V gene has CDR1 LNHDA and CDR2 SQIVND (reference sequence). The V segment lost 7 bases and the J segment 0 bases; nucleotides outside the gene matches: 7. The CDR3 DNA reads TGTGCCAGTATTGGGACAGGAAACTCTAACTATGGCTACACCTTC. This translates into CASIGTGNSNYGYTF.

V usage is TRBV19 and J usage is TRBJ1-1, with unresolved D. Germline assignment: CDR1 LNHDA and CDR2 SQIVND (reference sequence). V lost 3 bases to trimming and J lost 1 base, with 12 bases between them. There are 15 residues in the CDR3. The CDR3 DNA sequence: TGTGCCAGTAGTATTATTATGGGAACGAACACTGAAGCTTTCTTT. Protein: CASSIIMGTNTEAFF.

The V and J genes are TRBV28 and TRBJ1-5; 8 bases map to TRBD1. V shed 2 bases and J 7 bases; nucleotides not matched to a gene: 10. The germline gives CDR1 MDHEN, CDR2 SYDVKM. CDR3 length equals 16 residues. The CDR3 sequence: CASSLRAGGRTQPQHF. Here the CDR3 DNA reads TGTGCCAGCAGTTTAAGGGCAGGGGGCAGGACACAGCCCCAGCATTTT.

CDR3 in DNA: TGTGCCACCAGCAGAGTCCCCGGGACTAGCGGGGGAGGTTCCTACAATGAGCAGTTCTTC. Encoded protein: CATSRVPGTSGGGSYNEQFF. The chain is built from TRBV15 and TRBJ2-1; 14 positions agree with TRBD2. V dropped 1 base and J dropped 1; count of bases not matched to a gene: 9. The germline gives CDR1 LNHNV, CDR2 YYDKDF (reference sequence). The CDR3 is 20 residues long.

V usage is TRBV6-2 or TRBV6-3 and J usage is TRBJ1-1; 7 bases are shared with TRBD1. CDR1 and CDR2 from the germline V gene are MNHEY and SVGEGT. The CDR3 contains 14 residues. V shed 2 bases, J shed 5 bases, and the junction held 5 bases outside the gene matches. CDR3 in DNA: TGTGCCAGCAGTTACCAGGGGGGAGCGACTGAAGCTTTCTTT. Protein product: CASSYQGGATEAFF.

The chain combines TRBV19 with TRBJ1-5; D call uncertain. Germline-derived CDR1 and CDR2 are LNHDA and SQIVND (reference sequence). The CDR3 contains 15 residues. Trimming took off 5 bases at V and 2 bases at J, with 13 bases between the two ends. In DNA form, the CDR3 reads TGTGCCAGTAGTGGCGACACGGACCGCAATCAGCCCCAGCATTTT. Amino acid sequence: CASSGDTDRNQPQHF.